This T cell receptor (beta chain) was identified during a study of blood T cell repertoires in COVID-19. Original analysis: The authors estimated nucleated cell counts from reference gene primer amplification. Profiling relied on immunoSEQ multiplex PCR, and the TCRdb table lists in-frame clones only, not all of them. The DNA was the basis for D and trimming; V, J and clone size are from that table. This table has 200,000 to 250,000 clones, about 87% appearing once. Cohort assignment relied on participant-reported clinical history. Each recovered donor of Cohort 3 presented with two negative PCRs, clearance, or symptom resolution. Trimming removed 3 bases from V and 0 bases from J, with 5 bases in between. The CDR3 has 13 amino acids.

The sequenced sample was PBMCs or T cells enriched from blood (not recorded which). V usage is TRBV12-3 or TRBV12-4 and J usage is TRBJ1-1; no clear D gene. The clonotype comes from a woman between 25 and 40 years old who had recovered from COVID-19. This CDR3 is CASSLALNTEAFF. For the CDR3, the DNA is TGTGCCAGCAGTTTGGCATTGAACACTGAAGCTTTCTTT.